These T cell receptor beta chains were read from a single sample in a study of siplizumab effects on memory and regulatory T cells. Data came from immunoSEQ multiplex PCR; TCRdb stores just in-frame clones and leaves some out. The data show about 98,000 clones, with 80% to 95% seen just once and more than 0.95% held by the top ten. Input material: CD4+ T cells sorted from blood. These receptors all come from a human donor in good health. Both conserved end residues are part of each CDR3. D genes are given only for firm matches. Not every row has a clone size; where given, it reads once, few, many or a size class.

D gene: TRBD2
CDR3 length: 15
clone size: -
J gene: TRBJ2-1
V gene: TRBV29-1
CDR3 protein: CSVITGTSANNEQFF
CDR3 DNA: TGCAGCGTCATTACCGGGACTAGCGCCAACAATGAGCAGTTCTTC

D gene: -
CDR3 length: 14
clone size: -
J gene: TRBJ2-6
V gene: TRBV2
CDR3 protein: CASSTGYGANVLTF
CDR3 DNA: TGTGCCAGCAGTACCGGATATGGGGCCAACGTCCTGACTTTC

D gene: -
CDR3 length: 16
clone size: -
J gene: TRBJ2-1
V gene: TRBV9
CDR3 protein: CASSVTSGLSNNEQFF
CDR3 DNA: TGTGCCAGCAGCGTGACCAGCGGGTTATCTAACAATGAGCAGTTCTTC

D gene: TRBD2
CDR3 length: 14
clone size: once
J gene: TRBJ2-1
V gene: TRBV5-1
CDR3 protein: CASSLISGSFEQFF
CDR3 DNA: TGCGCCAGCAGCTTGATTAGCGGGAGTTTTGAGCAGTTCTTC

D gene: TRBD2
CDR3 length: 14
clone size: -
J gene: TRBJ2-7
V gene: TRBV19
CDR3 protein: CASTAILAGGEQYF
CDR3 DNA: TGTGCCAGTACGGCGATACTAGCGGGAGGCGAGCAGTACTTC

D gene: -
CDR3 length: 15
clone size: once
J gene: TRBJ2-1
V gene: TRBV4-2
CDR3 protein: CASSQPTSSYNEQFF
CDR3 DNA: TGTGCCAGCAGCCAACCAACTAGTAGCTACAATGAGCAGTTCTTC

D gene: -
CDR3 length: 16
clone size: -
J gene: TRBJ1-3
V gene: TRBV7-6
CDR3 protein: CASSLARGNSGNTIYF
CDR3 DNA: TGTGCCAGCAGCTTAGCACGGGGGAACTCTGGAAACACCATATATTTT

D gene: TRBD2
CDR3 length: 15
clone size: -
J gene: TRBJ2-7
V gene: TRBV7-8
CDR3 protein: CASSLARREGLEQYF
CDR3 DNA: TGTGCCAGCAGCTTAGCGAGGCGGGAGGGCCTGGAGCAGTACTTC

D gene: -
CDR3 length: 16
clone size: -
J gene: TRBJ2-2
V gene: TRBV5-1
CDR3 protein: CASSLDPGRDTGELFF
CDR3 DNA: TGCGCCAGCAGCCTCGACCCTGGACGGGACACCGGGGAGCTGTTTTTT

D gene: -
CDR3 length: 12
clone size: -
J gene: TRBJ1-1
V gene: TRBV29-1
CDR3 protein: CSVVTVNTEAFF
CDR3 DNA: TGCAGCGTGGTGACAGTGAACACTGAAGCTTTCTTT

D gene: -
CDR3 length: 14
clone size: once
J gene: TRBJ2-7
V gene: TRBV9
CDR3 protein: CASSVGPPSDEQYF
CDR3 DNA: TGTGCCAGCAGCGTAGGGCCCCCCTCGGACGAGCAGTACTTC

D gene: -
CDR3 length: 16
clone size: -
J gene: TRBJ2-5
V gene: TRBV5-4
CDR3 protein: CASTFGGRTDQETQYF
CDR3 DNA: TGTGCCAGCACCTTTGGGGGCCGAACAGACCAAGAGACCCAGTACTTC

D gene: TRBD1
CDR3 length: 13
clone size: -
J gene: TRBJ2-7
V gene: TRBV25-1
CDR3 protein: CASRRDRANEQYF
CDR3 DNA: TGTGCCAGCAGGAGGGACAGGGCGAACGAGCAGTACTTC

D gene: -
CDR3 length: 13
clone size: -
J gene: TRBJ1-6
V gene: TRBV27
CDR3 protein: CASSSRETSPLHF
CDR3 DNA: TGTGCCAGCAGTTCTCGTGAGACTTCACCCCTCCACTTT

D gene: -
CDR3 length: 13
clone size: -
J gene: TRBJ1-5
V gene: TRBV4-2
CDR3 protein: CASSQDSGQPQHF
CDR3 DNA: TGTGCCAGCAGCCAAGATTCGGGTCAGCCCCAGCATTTT

D gene: TRBD1
CDR3 length: 17
clone size: -
J gene: TRBJ1-6
V gene: TRBV28
CDR3 protein: CASRQRQPGQIYSPLHF
CDR3 DNA: TGTGCCAGCAGACAACGTCAGCCGGGACAGATTTATTCACCCCTCCACTTT

D gene: TRBD1
CDR3 length: 15
clone size: -
J gene: TRBJ2-5
V gene: TRBV11-2
CDR3 protein: CASSSYSTGHGTQYF
CDR3 DNA: TGTGCCAGCAGCTCGTACTCGACAGGGCACGGGACCCAGTACTTC

D gene: TRBD1
CDR3 length: 15
clone size: -
J gene: TRBJ1-4
V gene: TRBV5-1
CDR3 protein: CASSIQTGLGEKLFF
CDR3 DNA: TGCGCCAGCAGCATCCAGACAGGGTTGGGGGAAAAACTGTTTTTT

D gene: TRBD2
CDR3 length: 12
clone size: once
J gene: TRBJ2-1
V gene: TRBV6-6
CDR3 protein: CASSLAGGVWFF
CDR3 DNA: TGTGCCAGCAGTTTAGCGGGTGGGGTTTGGTTCTTC

D gene: TRBD1
CDR3 length: 16
clone size: -
J gene: TRBJ1-5
V gene: TRBV4-1
CDR3 protein: CASSQPGTVIHQPQHF
CDR3 DNA: TGCGCCAGCAGCCAACCCGGGACAGTCATCCATCAGCCCCAGCATTTT

D gene: TRBD1
CDR3 length: 14
clone size: once
J gene: TRBJ1-4
V gene: TRBV6-6
CDR3 protein: CASGPGQRSEKLFF
CDR3 DNA: TGTGCCAGCGGACCGGGACAGAGGAGTGAAAAACTGTTTTTT

D gene: -
CDR3 length: 14
clone size: -
J gene: TRBJ1-2
V gene: TRBV6-1
CDR3 protein: CASSEATGDYGYTF
CDR3 DNA: TGTGCCAGCAGTGAAGCTACGGGAGACTATGGCTACACCTTC

D gene: -
CDR3 length: 13
clone size: once
J gene: TRBJ1-1
V gene: TRBV7-9
CDR3 protein: CASTPQGGTEAFF
CDR3 DNA: TGTGCCAGCACCCCACAGGGAGGTACTGAAGCTTTCTTT

D gene: TRBD1
CDR3 length: 15
clone size: -
J gene: TRBJ2-7
V gene: TRBV6-5
CDR3 protein: CASSSGQGRTYEQYF
CDR3 DNA: TGTGCCAGCAGTTCCGGACAGGGCAGAACCTACGAGCAGTACTTC

D gene: -
CDR3 length: 12
clone size: once
J gene: TRBJ2-5
V gene: TRBV5-1
CDR3 protein: CASSSSSETQYF
CDR3 DNA: TGCGCCAGCAGCTCCTCATCAGAGACCCAGTACTTC

D gene: -
CDR3 length: 13
clone size: -
J gene: TRBJ2-5
V gene: TRBV7-3
CDR3 protein: CASSADRWETQYF
CDR3 DNA: TGTGCCAGCAGCGCCGACAGGTGGGAGACCCAGTACTTC

D gene: -
CDR3 length: 16
clone size: -
J gene: TRBJ2-1
V gene: TRBV4-1
CDR3 protein: CASSQEGSGSYNEQFF
CDR3 DNA: TGCGCCAGCAGCCAAGAGGGGTCGGGCTCCTACAATGAGCAGTTCTTC

D gene: TRBD1
CDR3 length: 17
clone size: -
J gene: TRBJ2-7
V gene: TRBV28
CDR3 protein: CASSPPLGQGARYEQYF
CDR3 DNA: TGTGCCAGCAGTCCTCCGCTGGGACAGGGGGCAAGGTACGAGCAGTACTTC

D gene: -
CDR3 length: 16
clone size: few
J gene: TRBJ2-7
V gene: TRBV13
CDR3 protein: CASSTGDRNNPYEQYF
CDR3 DNA: TGTGCCAGCAGCACCGGAGACAGGAATAACCCATACGAGCAGTACTTC

D gene: -
CDR3 length: 16
clone size: -
J gene: TRBJ2-1
V gene: TRBV5-1
CDR3 protein: CASSLVVSGQYNEQFF
CDR3 DNA: TGCGCCAGCAGCTTGGTTGTGAGCGGGCAATACAATGAGCAGTTCTTC

D gene: -
CDR3 length: 14
clone size: -
J gene: TRBJ1-5
V gene: TRBV27
CDR3 protein: CASSLAPVVQPQHF
CDR3 DNA: TGTGCCAGCAGTTTGGCTCCGGTCGTTCAGCCCCAGCATTTT

D gene: -
CDR3 length: 17
clone size: -
J gene: TRBJ1-1
V gene: TRBV5-5
CDR3 protein: CASSLPHVGQGNTEAFF
CDR3 DNA: TGTGCCAGCAGCTTGCCCCACGTTGGGCAGGGGAACACTGAAGCTTTCTTT

D gene: -
CDR3 length: 16
clone size: -
J gene: TRBJ2-1
V gene: TRBV28
CDR3 protein: CASSLFTGKRDNEQFF
CDR3 DNA: TGTGCCAGCAGTTTATTTACAGGTAAACGCGACAATGAGCAGTTCTTC

D gene: -
CDR3 length: 16
clone size: -
J gene: TRBJ1-1
V gene: TRBV5-5
CDR3 protein: CASSGRPRATNTEAFF
CDR3 DNA: TGTGCCAGCAGCGGTCGGCCAAGGGCTACGAACACTGAAGCTTTCTTT

D gene: TRBD1
CDR3 length: 16
clone size: -
J gene: TRBJ2-7
V gene: TRBV5-5
CDR3 protein: CASSFGTGQGKYEQYF
CDR3 DNA: TGTGCCAGCAGCTTTGGTACGGGACAGGGAAAGTACGAGCAGTACTTC

D gene: TRBD2
CDR3 length: 15
clone size: -
J gene: TRBJ2-1
V gene: TRBV7-9
CDR3 protein: CASSSELAGVGEQFF
CDR3 DNA: TGTGCCAGCAGCTCGGAACTAGCGGGAGTGGGTGAGCAGTTCTTC

D gene: TRBD2
CDR3 length: 19
clone size: -
J gene: TRBJ2-1
V gene: TRBV14
CDR3 protein: CASSPSGGSGRPNYNEQFF
CDR3 DNA: TGTGCCAGCAGCCCCAGTGGGGGAAGCGGGAGACCTAACTACAATGAGCAGTTCTTC

D gene: -
CDR3 length: 16
clone size: -
J gene: TRBJ2-6
V gene: TRBV13
CDR3 protein: CASGSGSSSGANVLTF
CDR3 DNA: TGTGCCAGCGGTAGCGGTTCGAGCTCTGGGGCCAACGTCCTGACTTTC

D gene: -
CDR3 length: 14
clone size: once
J gene: TRBJ1-1
V gene: TRBV7-3
CDR3 protein: CASSLTGGNTEAFF
CDR3 DNA: TGTGCCAGCAGCTTAACAGGGGGGAACACTGAAGCTTTCTTT

D gene: TRBD1
CDR3 length: 15
clone size: once
J gene: TRBJ2-3
V gene: TRBV7-9
CDR3 protein: CASSLKGQLTDTQYF
CDR3 DNA: TGTGCCAGCAGCTTAAAGGGACAGCTCACAGATACGCAGTATTTT

D gene: TRBD1
CDR3 length: 14
clone size: -
J gene: TRBJ2-7
V gene: TRBV19
CDR3 protein: CASRDRGSSYEQYF
CDR3 DNA: TGTGCCAGTAGGGACAGGGGATCATCCTACGAGCAGTACTTC